This paragraph covers one TCR beta chain sequence. cDNA carried unique molecular identifiers, and a universal primer site was added by template switching. TCRdb re-called the 5' RACE reads with MiXCR, one entry per CDR3 protein. The sample shows approximately 500,000 distinct CDR3 sequences, approximately 14% of them seen only once. V shed 2 bases and J shed 2 bases, with 13 bases lying between them. This CDR3 comprises 15 residues. The germline V gene encodes CDR1 LGHDT and CDR2 YNNKEL (reference sequence). These data are taken from a study of identical twins. The sample was also linked to a second study, of yellow fever vaccine responses in identical twins.

The chain has TRBV3-1 and TRBJ2-7; D is ambiguous. The receptor was derived from a woman between 18 and 29 years old in good health. Sequenced material: CD4+ T cells sorted from blood. This chain's CDR3 is CASSQQMAATYEQYF. CDR3 coding DNA: TGTGCCAGCAGCCAACAAATGGCGGCCACCTACGAGCAGTACTTC.